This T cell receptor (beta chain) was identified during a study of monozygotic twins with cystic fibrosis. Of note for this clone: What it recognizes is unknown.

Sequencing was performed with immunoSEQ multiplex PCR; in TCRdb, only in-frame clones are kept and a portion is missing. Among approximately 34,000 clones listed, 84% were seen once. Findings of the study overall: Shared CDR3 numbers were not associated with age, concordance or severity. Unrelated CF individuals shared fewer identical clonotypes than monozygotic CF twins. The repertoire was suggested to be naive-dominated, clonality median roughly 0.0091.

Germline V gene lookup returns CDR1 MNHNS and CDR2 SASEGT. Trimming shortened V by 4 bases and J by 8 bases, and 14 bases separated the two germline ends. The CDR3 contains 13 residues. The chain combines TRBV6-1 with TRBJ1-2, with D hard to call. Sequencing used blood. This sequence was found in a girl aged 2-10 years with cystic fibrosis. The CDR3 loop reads CASSAVSTSGYTF. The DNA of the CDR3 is TGTGCCAGCAGTGCCGTTTCAACAAGCGGCTACACCTTC.